This entry describes one TCR beta chain. Using immunoSEQ multiplex PCR, the repertoire was profiled, and TCRdb retains in-frame clones only, with some absent. The sample includes tens of thousands of clones, over 70% of them seen just once. Trimming removed 0 bases from V and 5 bases from J, with 14 bases in between. This CDR3 comprises 15 residues. Germline V lookup: CDR1 SGHRS, CDR2 YFSETQ. These data come from a study of neoadjuvant anti-PD-1 for oral cavity cancer. Here the sequenced sample was PBMCs, taken before nivolumab (anti-PD-1) treatment. V usage is TRBV5-1 and J usage is TRBJ2-5, with TRBD1 as a possible D gene (5 bases). The receptor was isolated from a person between 40 and 80 years old with oral cavity squamous cell carcinoma. The CDR3 DNA sequence: TGCGCCAGCAGCTTGGCTGCAGGGAAAAGGGAGACCCAGTACTTC. This gives the protein CASSLAAGKRETQYF.